The 14 T cell receptor beta chains given below trace back to one sample, sequenced in a study of T cells after yellow fever vaccination. MiXCR was run by TCRdb on the 5' RACE reads, yielding one entry per CDR3 protein. The table has just under 600,000 distinct CDR3 sequences, roughly 14% seen once. The sequences come from PBMCs, collected on the day of the yellow fever booster vaccination. These receptors were obtained from a man in his thirties or forties who received the YFV17D yellow fever vaccine.

This chain joins TRBV7-9 and TRBJ1-4; D gene uncertain. CDR1 is SEHNR, CDR2 FQNEAQ, per germline (reference sequence). The CDR3 contains 13 residues. Trimming took 6 bases from V and 8 from J, leaving 13 bases between them. The DNA for the CDR3 is TGTGCCAGCAGTTTCGGAGAGCGGGAAAAACTGTTTTTT. Its protein product is CASSFGEREKLFF.

The chain has TRBV1 and TRBJ2-7; the table calls TRBD2, which could not be checked here. TRBV1 is reported as a pseudogene. This CDR3 has 12 residues. CDR3 region: CTSSWTSHEQYF. CDR3 in DNA: TGCACCAGCAGTTGGACTTCCCACGAGCAGTACTTC.

The chain joins TRBV6-2 or TRBV6-3 to TRBJ1-1; 7 bases match TRBD1. Germline V gene lookup returns CDR1 MNHEY and CDR2 SVGEGT. J lost 4 bases, V lost 7 bases, and 6 bases had no gene match. The CDR3 is made up of 13 amino acids. CDR3 loop: CASKQGLGTEAFF. Written as DNA, the CDR3 is TGTGCCAGCAAACAGGGGCTGGGCACTGAAGCTTTCTTT.

The V call is TRBV6-6, the J call TRBJ2-7; TRBD1 might be the D (6 bases). Deletions cut 5 bases from V and 10 bases from J, with 18 bases between. Germline V gene sequence: CDR1 MNHNY, CDR2 SVGAGI (reference sequence). The CDR3 contains 13 residues. CDR3 residues: CASSGKGDPAQYF. The CDR3 DNA follows: TGTGCCAGCAGTGGTAAGGGGGATCCGGCCCAGTACTTC.

The gene calls are TRBV7-6 and TRBJ2-2; D is unclear. V was trimmed by 5 bases and J by 5 bases, leaving 15 bases between them. CDR1 and CDR2 (germline): SGHVS, FNYEAQ. This CDR3 has 15 amino acids. The CDR3 sequence is CASSGRDASTGELFF. As DNA, the CDR3 is TGTGCCAGCAGCGGCCGCGACGCCTCAACCGGGGAGCTGTTTTTT.

CDR3 residues: CASSLPGVPQHF. In nucleotides, the CDR3 is TGTGCCAGCAGCCTCCCGGGGGTGCCCCAGCATTTT. The chain uses TRBV7-9 and TRBJ1-5; tentative D call: TRBD1 (5 bases). V gave up 5 bases and J gave up 9 bases, with 11 bases separating them. Germline CDR1 SEHNR, CDR2 FQNEAQ (reference sequence). There are 12 residues in the CDR3. Looking up the rest from reference TRBV7-9 and TRBJ1-5 gives the full variable domain: DTGVSQNPRHKITKRGQNVTFRCDPISEHNRLYWYRQTLGQGPEFLTYFQNEAQLEKSRLLSDRFSAERPKGSFSTLEIQRTEQGDSAMYLCASSLPGVPQHFGDGTRLSIL.

V gene TRBV5-1 combines with J gene TRBJ2-5; 8 bases align to TRBD1. Germline assignment: CDR1 SGHRS and CDR2 YFSETQ. V shed 4 bases and J 4 bases; nucleotides not matched to a gene: 15. The CDR3 is 17 residues long. The CDR3 loop is CASSHGQGGALRETQYF. The CDR3 coding sequence is TGCGCCAGCAGCCACGGACAGGGCGGAGCTTTAAGAGAGACCCAGTACTTC.

The gene calls are TRBV18 and TRBJ2-7, with D perhaps assigned TRBD1 or TRBD2 (5 bases each). Germline loops: CDR1 KGHSH, CDR2 LQKENI. CDR3 length: 15 amino acids. The ends were cut back, 4 bases at V and 0 bases at J, with 13 bases in the middle. CDR3 residues: CASSLSRDRSYEQYF. The CDR3 DNA is TGTGCCAGCTCACTGTCCCGGGACCGCTCCTACGAGCAGTACTTC.

This clonotype was seen a handful of times. The chain employs TRBV6-2 or TRBV6-3 and TRBJ2-7; D is perhaps TRBD2 (5 bases). V was cut by 2 bases and J by 9 bases, with 20 bases left in between. Germline CDR1 and CDR2: MNHEY and SVGEGT. The CDR3 runs 15 residues. This chain's CDR3 is CASSYNPRPGMVQYF. The DNA of the CDR3 is TGTGCCAGCAGTTACAATCCTCGTCCGGGGATGGTGCAGTACTTC.

This clonotype was recorded a few times. V is TRBV20-1 and J is TRBJ2-7; 7 bases match TRBD2. The CDR3 contains 11 residues. CDR1 is DFQATT and CDR2 is SNEGSKA in the germline V gene (reference sequence). The CDR3, as DNA: TGCAGCTGCGGGAGAAAGTACGAGCAGTACTTC. It encodes CSCGRKYEQYF.

The chain carries TRBV5-6 and TRBJ1-6; D may be TRBD1 (5 bases). Trimming took off 7 bases at V and 5 bases at J, with 13 bases between the two ends. CDR1 is SGHDT, CDR2 YYEEEE, per germline. This CDR3 is 14 amino acids long. This CDR3 is CASGDRAHNSPLHF. The CDR3 bases are TGTGCCAGCGGTGACAGAGCCCATAATTCACCCCTCCACTTT.

The J gene is TRBJ2-3, the V gene TRBV12-3 or TRBV12-4; 7 bases agree with TRBD2. Trimming at V came to 5 bases and at J to 2 bases, leaving 7 bases not matched to a gene. This CDR3 region has 15 residues. CDR3: CASSNSGLTTDTQYF. DNA for the CDR3: TGTGCCAGCAGTAATAGCGGGCTTACCACAGATACGCAGTATTTT.

This clonotype has only a few counts. The chain couples TRBV6-1 to TRBJ2-7, with TRBD1 matching over 9 bases. The CDR3 has 13 amino acids. Germline V gene lookup returns CDR1 MNHNS and CDR2 SASEGT. The J segment lost 4 bases and the V segment lost 5 bases, leaving 3 bases of the junction unmatched. CDR3: CASSMTGGYEQYF. CDR3 nucleotide sequence: TGTGCCAGCAGTATGACAGGGGGGTACGAGCAGTACTTC.

This clonotype has only one observation. This chain uses TRBV3-1 with TRBJ2-1; TRBD2 agrees at 7 bases. The junction had 6 bases not matched to a gene; V was cut back by 7 bases and J by 0 bases. CDR1 is LGHDT, CDR2 YNNKEL, per germline (reference sequence). The CDR3 is made up of 15 amino acids. CDR3 DNA sequence: TGTGCCAGCACCGTTGGCGGGGGCTCCTACAATGAGCAGTTCTTC. Translation: CASTVGGGSYNEQFF.